The 7 T cell receptor beta chains given below trace back to one sample, sequenced in a study of shared clonotypes between healthy human individuals. Here immunoSEQ multiplex PCR was the method, and the copy in TCRdb shows in-frame clones only, minus some. This table has over a million clones, about 84% appearing once. Sequenced material: memory CD4+ T cells from PBMCs. Noted subset: CD45RA-negative fraction. These receptors were obtained from a man between 18 and 29 years old in good health. Some clones in this sample may be carry-over from other donors' samples.

In DNA, the CDR3 is TGTGCCAGCAGAGCTCCGGGAGCCAGTTATGGCTACACCTTC. Translation: CASRAPGASYGYTF. The V call is TRBV28, the J call TRBJ1-2; D gene unclear. The CDR3 consists of 14 residues. Germline V gene sequence: CDR1 MDHEN, CDR2 SYDVKM. With 6 bases removed from V and 5 bases from J, the gap between germline ends came to 16 bases.

The rearrangement joins TRBV18 to TRBJ2-6, with unresolved D. V lost 0 bases and J 1 base, leaving 7 bases between the germline ends. The germline CDR1 and CDR2 sequences are KGHSH and LQKENI. CDR3 length: 16 residues. The CDR3 nucleotides read TGTGCCAGCTCACCACCCGGGTCTTCTGGGGCCAACGTCCTGACTTTC. The encoded protein is CASSPPGSSGANVLTF.

This chain links TRBV11-3 with TRBJ2-1, with 9 bases aligning to TRBD2. The CDR3 has 15 residues. Germline CDR1 and CDR2: SGHNT and YENEEA. V lost 4 bases, J lost 2 bases, and 3 bases stayed unmatched. CDR3: CASSYSGSTYNEQFF. The CDR3 DNA sequence: TGTGCCAGCAGCTATAGCGGGAGCACCTACAATGAGCAGTTCTTC. The complete variable domain, with remaining parts taken from reference TRBV11-3 and TRBJ2-1, reads EAGVVQSPRYKIIEKKQPVAFWCNPISGHNTLYWYLQNLGQGPELLIRYENEEAVDDSQLPKDRFSAERLKGVDSTLKIQPAELGDSAVYLCASSYSGSTYNEQFFGPGTRLTVL.

The gene calls are TRBV2 and TRBJ1-5, with 12 bases that match TRBD1. Germline CDR1 SNHLY, CDR2 FYNNEI. This CDR3 comprises 16 residues. V was pared by 6 bases and J by 5 bases, with 8 bases of the junction left unmatched. The CDR3 sequence is CASRRGDRGPDQPQHF. DNA for the CDR3: TGTGCCAGCAGGCGGGGGGACAGGGGGCCTGATCAGCCCCAGCATTTT.

The chain employs TRBV18 and TRBJ2-5; D is unclear. The V end was cut by 0 bases, the J end by 2 bases, with 10 bases between. The CDR3 is made up of 15 amino acids. CDR1 is KGHSH, CDR2 LQKENI, per germline. The CDR3 region is CASSPPLAIQETQYF. For the CDR3, the DNA is TGTGCCAGCTCACCACCTTTAGCCATACAAGAGACCCAGTACTTC.

The V gene is TRBV2, the J gene TRBJ1-2; the match to TRBD1 covers 9 bases. The CDR3 consists of 14 residues. CDR1 is SNHLY, CDR2 FYNNEI, per germline. V trimming: 4 bases; J trimming: 9 bases; junction bases outside the gene matches: 9. CDR3 region: CASSARTGERSYTF. The CDR3 nucleotides are TGTGCCAGCAGTGCGAGGACAGGGGAGAGGAGCTACACCTTC. The variable domain in full, with the rest retrieved from reference TRBV2 and TRBJ1-2, is EPEVTQTPSHQVTQMGQEVILRCVPISNHLYFYWYRQILGQKVEFLVSFYNNEISEKSEIFDDQFSVERPDGSNFTLKIRSTKLEDSAMYFCASSARTGERSYTFGSGTRLTVV.

The chain carries TRBV5-1 and TRBJ2-7, with TRBD1 identical over 7 bases. CDR3 length: 15 residues. V lost 7 bases, J lost 1 base, and 11 bases stayed unmatched. Looked up from germline, CDR1 is SGHRS and CDR2 is YFSETQ. DNA of the CDR3: TGCGCCAGCGGACCAGGGACAGTTAATTCCTACGAGCAGTACTTC. Its protein product is CASGPGTVNSYEQYF.